These 19 T cell receptor beta chains came from one sample sequenced in a study of beta chain features in type 1 diabetes. General study findings and limits: For Type 1 diabetes patients, all four CD4+ subsets carried TCRB CDR3s that were moderately but significantly shorter.

No antigens are known for them. Every bit of the isolated RNA underwent reverse transcription, so sequencing read expressed TCRB transcripts. Sequencing was performed with immunoSEQ multiplex PCR; in TCRdb, only in-frame clones are kept and a portion is missing. The sample gives about 27,000 clones, around three fifths of which show up once; 1.5% is in the top ten. The material sequenced was Tregs from blood. These receptors were collected from a woman aged 18-29 years with type 1 diabetes.

This rearrangement joins TRBV5-1 to TRBJ1-1; possibly TRBD1 for D (5 bases). V was clipped by 4 bases and J by 12 bases, with 19 bases between them. From germline, CDR1 is SGHRS and CDR2 YFSETQ. The CDR3 is 13 residues long. This CDR3 is CASSQEVSGESFF. CDR3 in DNA: TGCGCCAGCAGCCAGGAGGTATCGGGGGAATCTTTCTTT.

This chain uses TRBV7-3 with TRBJ2-1; D call uncertain. V was shortened by 5 bases and J by 3 bases, with 17 bases between the two germline ends. The V gene's germline CDR1 is SGHTA and CDR2 FQGTGA. The CDR3 contains 16 residues. The CDR3 spells CASSVTTLFNYNEQFF. CDR3 in DNA: TGTGCCAGCAGCGTCACGACTCTCTTCAACTACAATGAGCAGTTCTTC. Based on the CDR3 plus reference TRBV7-3 and TRBJ2-1, the full variable domain is GAGVSQTPSNKVTEKGKYVELRCDPISGHTALYWYRQSLGQGPEFLIYFQGTGAADDSGLPNDRFFAVRPEGSVSTLKIQRTERGDSAVYLCASSVTTLFNYNEQFFGPGTRLTVL.

This rearrangement joins TRBV11-2 to TRBJ1-2, with D possibly TRBD1 on 5 matching bases. CDR1 SGHAT and CDR2 FQNNGV come from the germline V gene. Trimming shortened V by 1 base and J by 3 bases, and 15 bases separated the two germline ends. The CDR3 is 16 amino acids. The CDR3 protein is CASSLGSQWGDYGYTF. The CDR3 coding sequence is TGTGCCAGCAGCTTAGGGTCTCAGTGGGGCGACTATGGCTACACCTTC.

V is TRBV9 and J is TRBJ2-1; 7 nucleotides match TRBD1. This CDR3 is built from 15 residues. Germline values: CDR1 SGDLS, CDR2 YYNGEE. The ends lost 4 bases at V and 2 bases at J; junction bases unmatched: 6. CDR3 coding DNA: TGTGCCAGCAGCTCGCGACAGGGCGCCTACAATGAGCAGTTCTTC. Protein product: CASSSRQGAYNEQFF.

There are a few counts of this clone. V usage is TRBV11-2 and J usage is TRBJ2-1; 14 positions agree with TRBD2. V shed 0 bases and J 8 bases; nucleotides not matched to a gene: 3. This CDR3 comprises 16 residues. Germline V lookup: CDR1 SGHAT, CDR2 FQNNGV. CDR3 sequence (DNA): TGTGCCAGCAGCTTAGATGGGACTAGCGGGAGCGATGAGCAGTTCTTC. Translated, it gives CASSLDGTSGSDEQFF.

The sample holds a few counts of this clone. This chain links TRBV5-4 with TRBJ2-3, with a tentative D call TRBD1 (5 bases). This CDR3 comprises 17 residues. V lost 0 bases to trimming and J lost 0 bases, with 14 bases between them. Germline assignment: CDR1 SGHNT and CDR2 YYREEE (reference sequence). CDR3 coding DNA: TGTGCCAGCAGCTTGGGTGGAGCGACAGCTAGCACAGATACGCAGTATTTT. Encoded protein: CASSLGGATASTDTQYF.

This clone was picked up one time. The rearrangement links TRBV2 to TRBJ2-2; D is unresolved. Trimming removed 7 bases from V and 1 base from J, with 10 bases in between. The CDR3 has 14 residues. Germline V CDR1 and CDR2: SNHLY, FYNNEI. The CDR3 spells CASTLDLNTGELFF. CDR3 nucleotide sequence: TGTGCCAGCACCTTAGACTTGAACACCGGGGAGCTGTTTTTT.

The chain combines TRBV14 with TRBJ2-1; TRBD2 matches at 10 bases. The trim removed 1 base at V and 8 bases at J, leaving 5 bases unmatched. This CDR3 is 15 amino acids long. Germline V gene lookup returns CDR1 SGHDN and CDR2 FVKESK. The CDR3 nucleotides read TGTGCCAGCAGCCAAGCGGGAGCGGGAGGGGATGAGCAGTTCTTC. Its translation: CASSQAGAGGDEQFF.

This rearrangement joins TRBV7-2 to TRBJ2-4; the D gene is possibly TRBD1 (8 bases). Germline values: CDR1 SGHTA, CDR2 FQGNSA. The CDR3 extends over 15 amino acids. Trimming removed 5 bases from V and 6 bases from J, with 17 bases in between. This chain's CDR3 is CASSRLQGGGNIQYF. CDR3 nucleotides: TGTGCCAGCAGCCGTTTACAGGGGGGGGGAAACATTCAGTACTTC.

This clone was observed a handful of times. The rearrangement joins TRBV6-6 to TRBJ1-2; no definite D call. Trimming removed 0 bases at V and 6 bases at J, with 14 bases between. Germline V gives CDR1 MNHNY, CDR2 SVGAGI (reference sequence). CDR3 size: 15 residues. The CDR3, as DNA: TGTGCCAGCAGTTACTCAGCTAAAACCTCCGATGGCTACACCTTC. Protein: CASSYSAKTSDGYTF.

This clone was observed once. This chain joins TRBV18 and TRBJ1-5; tentatively, D is TRBD1 (6 bases). The CDR3 is 14 residues long. The germline V gene encodes CDR1 KGHSH and CDR2 LQKENI. V was trimmed by 2 bases and J by 4 bases, leaving 9 bases between them. The CDR3 sequence is CASSPTQGNQPQHF. In DNA form, the CDR3 reads TGTGCCAGCTCACCAACCCAGGGGAATCAGCCCCAGCATTTT.

The chain carries TRBV2 and TRBJ2-3; the match to TRBD2 covers 9 bases. This CDR3 is 16 amino acids long. Trimming at V came to 4 bases and at J to 1 base, leaving 6 bases not matched to a gene. The germline gives CDR1 SNHLY, CDR2 FYNNEI. CDR3 DNA sequence: TGTGCCAGCAGTGCCTCGGCGGGGGGGGGCACAGATACGCAGTATTTT. Residues: CASSASAGGGTDTQYF. Full variable domain (rest looked up from reference TRBV2 and TRBJ2-3): EPEVTQTPSHQVTQMGQEVILRCVPISNHLYFYWYRQILGQKVEFLVSFYNNEISEKSEIFDDQFSVERPDGSNFTLKIRSTKLEDSAMYFCASSASAGGGTDTQYFGPGTRLTVL.

This chain joins TRBV30 and TRBJ2-2; D is unclear. Germline V CDR1 and CDR2: GTSNPN, SVGIG (reference sequence). V shed 3 bases and J shed 0 bases, with 8 bases lying between them. This CDR3 has 14 amino acids. Here the CDR3 DNA reads TGTGCCTGGAGATCCTTGTCGAACACCGGGGAGCTGTTTTTT. It specifies CAWRSLSNTGELFF.

The chain joins TRBV6-5 to TRBJ1-2; tentatively, D is TRBD1 (5 bases). The V end lost 5 bases, the J end lost 1 base, and 14 bases lay between the germline ends. Germline CDR1 and CDR2: MNHEY and SVGAGI. The CDR3 contains 15 residues. The CDR3 protein is CASSVTDSLNYGYTF. The CDR3 DNA reads as TGTGCCAGCAGTGTGACTGACAGCCTTAACTATGGCTACACCTTC.

The chain carries TRBV10-3 and TRBJ2-3, with 9 bases aligning to TRBD2. The CDR3 spans 14 residues. The V segment lost 5 bases and the J segment 5 bases; nucleotides outside the gene matches: 5. Per the germline V gene, CDR1 is ENHRY and CDR2 is SYGVKD. Here the CDR3 reads CAISIAGVGDTQYF. The CDR3 DNA reads as TGTGCCATCAGTATAGCGGGAGTGGGAGATACGCAGTATTTT.

CDR3 nucleotide sequence: TGTGCCAGCAGTGGAGACAGCCATAATTCACCCCTCCACTTT. Translating gives CASSGDSHNSPLHF. The V gene is TRBV2, the J gene TRBJ1-6, with D possibly TRBD1 on 5 matching bases. The ends were cut back, 4 bases at V and 5 bases at J, with 9 bases in the middle. The CDR3 is made up of 14 amino acids. Germline CDR1 SNHLY, CDR2 FYNNEI.

This clone appeared a few times. The V and J genes are TRBV11-2 and TRBJ2-3; TRBD1 is a possible D gene (7 bases). The CDR3 contains 16 residues. Germline CDR1 is SGHAT and CDR2 is FQNNGV. The V end was cut by 5 bases, the J end by 2 bases, with 17 bases between. Here the CDR3 DNA reads TGTGCCAGCAGCCTTAGGCGGGACAGCTCCACAGATACGCAGTATTTT. Encoded protein: CASSLRRDSSTDTQYF.

The genes are TRBV2 and TRBJ2-1; 11 nucleotides agree with TRBD2. CDR3 length: 14 residues. After removal of 7 bases from V and 6 bases from J, the junction contained 5 bases not matched to a gene. Germline-derived CDR1 and CDR2 are SNHLY and FYNNEI. The CDR3 loop is CASMGLAGGNEQFF. The CDR3 nucleotides are TGTGCCAGCATGGGGCTAGCGGGAGGCAATGAGCAGTTCTTC.

The chain uses TRBV6-1 and TRBJ1-4; D may be TRBD1 (5 bases). The CDR3 has 12 residues. Germline CDR1 and CDR2: MNHNS and SASEGT. The V and J ends lost 9 bases and 7 bases respectively, with 12 bases between them. This chain's CDR3 is CASKGNSEKLFF. DNA for the CDR3: TGTGCCAGTAAGGGGAATAGTGAAAAACTGTTTTTT.